A selection of T cell receptor beta chains follows, all from one sample in a study of a mutant IDH1 vaccine in newly diagnosed glioma. No antigen is known for these receptors. Sequencing was performed with immunoSEQ multiplex PCR; in TCRdb, only in-frame clones are kept and a portion is missing. The data show tens of thousands of clones, around 74% seen once. Sequencing was performed on PBMCs, taken from a glioma patient whose treatment included an IDH1 peptide vaccine. The receptor source for this set is a man over 45 with glioma. Both conserved end residues are part of each CDR3. D genes are given only for firm matches. Clone size appears in some rows only: once, few, many, or a class for an expanded clone.

j_gene: TRBJ1-4
abundance: -
d_gene: -
v_gene: TRBV20-1
len: 11
CDR3nt: TGCAGTGCTATCCAACCCGAAAAACTGTTTTTT
CDR3aa: CSAIQPEKLFF

j_gene: TRBJ1-1
abundance: -
d_gene: -
v_gene: TRBV9
len: 14
CDR3nt: TGTGCCAGCAGCTTACAGAGGATGAACACTGAAGCTTTCTTT
CDR3aa: CASSLQRMNTEAFF

j_gene: TRBJ1-1
abundance: -
d_gene: -
v_gene: TRBV9
len: 13
CDR3nt: TGTGCCAGCAGCGTAGGAGTAGGGGGTGAAGCTTTCTTT
CDR3aa: CASSVGVGGEAFF

j_gene: TRBJ2-5
abundance: -
d_gene: -
v_gene: TRBV19
len: 12
CDR3nt: TGTGCCAGCGGGTTTTCAAGGGAGACCCAGTACTTC
CDR3aa: CASGFSRETQYF

j_gene: TRBJ2-3
abundance: -
d_gene: TRBD2
v_gene: TRBV7-2
len: 16
CDR3nt: TGTGCCAGCAGCCCGCCTCTAGCGGGGGGGCCGAATACGCAGTATTTT
CDR3aa: CASSPPLAGGPNTQYF

j_gene: TRBJ2-1
abundance: -
d_gene: -
v_gene: TRBV5-1
len: 15
CDR3nt: TGCGCCAGCAGCTTGGATCAGGGGCAAATCAATGAGCAGTTCTTC
CDR3aa: CASSLDQGQINEQFF

j_gene: TRBJ2-7
abundance: medium-sized
d_gene: TRBD1
v_gene: TRBV6-5
len: 16
CDR3nt: TGTGCCAGCAGTTACTCGCGGCAGGGGGTCGACTACGAGCAGTACTTC
CDR3aa: CASSYSRQGVDYEQYF

j_gene: TRBJ2-2
abundance: -
d_gene: TRBD1
v_gene: TRBV4-3
len: 15
CDR3nt: TGCGCCAGCAGCCGAGACAGGGCCAACACCGGGGAGCTGTTTTTT
CDR3aa: CASSRDRANTGELFF

j_gene: TRBJ2-1
abundance: -
d_gene: -
v_gene: TRBV7-9
len: 12
CDR3nt: TGTGCCAGCAGCAAATTGTACAATGAGCAGTTCTTC
CDR3aa: CASSKLYNEQFF

j_gene: TRBJ1-1
abundance: medium-sized
d_gene: -
v_gene: TRBV19
len: 15
CDR3nt: TGTGCCAGTAGTATCCAAGACGGGGGAGGGACTGAAGCTTTCTTT
CDR3aa: CASSIQDGGGTEAFF

j_gene: TRBJ1-1
abundance: -
d_gene: -
v_gene: TRBV5-4
len: 14
CDR3nt: TGTGCCAGCAGCCCTATCGGGGGAGTTTCTGAAGCTTTCTTT
CDR3aa: CASSPIGGVSEAFF

j_gene: TRBJ2-2
abundance: few
d_gene: -
v_gene: TRBV5-1
len: 17
CDR3nt: TGCGCCAGCAGCTTGGGAACGGGGCGCGAGGGGAGCGGGGAGCTGTTTTTT
CDR3aa: CASSLGTGREGSGELFF

j_gene: TRBJ2-2
abundance: -
d_gene: -
v_gene: TRBV2
len: 15
CDR3nt: TGTGCCAGCAAGGCGCGAAGCGCGAACACCGGGGAGCTGTTTTTT
CDR3aa: CASKARSANTGELFF

j_gene: TRBJ2-7
abundance: -
d_gene: -
v_gene: TRBV27
len: 14
CDR3nt: TGTGCCAGCAGTTTAATGGCAGGGATCCACGAGCAGTACTTC
CDR3aa: CASSLMAGIHEQYF

j_gene: TRBJ1-6
abundance: -
d_gene: TRBD1
v_gene: TRBV18
len: 14
CDR3nt: TGTGCCAGCTCACCCGACAGGGTGGGTTCACCCCTCCACTTT
CDR3aa: CASSPDRVGSPLHF

j_gene: TRBJ1-2
abundance: -
d_gene: TRBD1
v_gene: TRBV28
len: 15
CDR3nt: TGTGCCAGCAGTCGCGGGGGGACAGGTCTCTATGGCTACACCTTC
CDR3aa: CASSRGGTGLYGYTF

j_gene: TRBJ1-4
abundance: -
d_gene: TRBD1
v_gene: TRBV5-6
len: 16
CDR3nt: TGTGCCAGCAGCCTCATCTCCGGGACAGAAGGGCGAAAACTGTTTTTT
CDR3aa: CASSLISGTEGRKLFF

j_gene: TRBJ2-2
abundance: -
d_gene: TRBD1
v_gene: TRBV28
len: 15
CDR3nt: TGTGCCAGCAGTTTAGTACAGGGGGCCACCGGGGAGCTGTTTTTT
CDR3aa: CASSLVQGATGELFF

j_gene: TRBJ2-1
abundance: few
d_gene: -
v_gene: TRBV9
len: 13
CDR3nt: TGTGCCAGCAGCGTAGAAGGGTATGATGAGCAGTTCTTC
CDR3aa: CASSVEGYDEQFF

j_gene: TRBJ2-1
abundance: -
d_gene: TRBD1
v_gene: TRBV5-4
len: 15
CDR3nt: TGTGCCAGCAGCTCCCCAGGGGGCTTAGGCAATGAGCAGTTCTTC
CDR3aa: CASSSPGGLGNEQFF

j_gene: TRBJ2-5
abundance: -
d_gene: TRBD2
v_gene: TRBV5-4
len: 17
CDR3nt: TGTGCCAGCAGCGACCCTTCTAGCGGGGGGGTCCAAGAGACCCAGTACTTC
CDR3aa: CASSDPSSGGVQETQYF

j_gene: TRBJ2-5
abundance: -
d_gene: TRBD2
v_gene: TRBV30
len: 14
CDR3nt: TGTGCCTGGCGTTTTGCGGGGGGCAGAGAGACCCAGTACTTC
CDR3aa: CAWRFAGGRETQYF

j_gene: TRBJ2-5
abundance: few
d_gene: -
v_gene: TRBV10-3
len: 13
CDR3nt: TGTGCCATCAGTGAGTCAGACAGAGAGACCCAGTACTTC
CDR3aa: CAISESDRETQYF

j_gene: TRBJ2-5
abundance: -
d_gene: -
v_gene: TRBV5-1
len: 17
CDR3nt: TGCGCCAGCAGTCCAGAGACGGCCAAGGAAGGTGGCGAGACCCAGTACTTC
CDR3aa: CASSPETAKEGGETQYF

j_gene: TRBJ2-7
abundance: -
d_gene: -
v_gene: TRBV15
len: 12
CDR3nt: TGTGCCACCAGCAGAGATCAGGGGGGGCAGTACTTC
CDR3aa: CATSRDQGGQYF

j_gene: TRBJ1-5
abundance: -
d_gene: -
v_gene: TRBV7-2
len: 15
CDR3nt: TGTGCCAGCAGCTTGACAGCGATTAGCAATCAGCCCCAGCATTTT
CDR3aa: CASSLTAISNQPQHF

j_gene: TRBJ1-6
abundance: -
d_gene: -
v_gene: TRBV9
len: 16
CDR3nt: TGTGCCAGCAGCCCTGGATGGGGCAGGGCTAGCTCACCCCTCCACTTT
CDR3aa: CASSPGWGRASSPLHF

j_gene: TRBJ1-1
abundance: -
d_gene: -
v_gene: TRBV7-9
len: 14
CDR3nt: TGTGCCAGCAGCTGGAGACAGGTTGGGTCTGAAGCTTTCTTT
CDR3aa: CASSWRQVGSEAFF

j_gene: TRBJ2-1
abundance: once
d_gene: -
v_gene: TRBV6-5
len: 15
CDR3nt: TGTGCCAGCAGTTACTCGGGGAGGACCTACAATGAGCAGTTCTTC
CDR3aa: CASSYSGRTYNEQFF

j_gene: TRBJ1-5
abundance: -
d_gene: -
v_gene: TRBV30
len: 13
CDR3nt: TGTGCCTGGACAAGGGGGGCTAAACAGCCCCAGCATTTT
CDR3aa: CAWTRGAKQPQHF

j_gene: TRBJ1-4
abundance: -
d_gene: -
v_gene: TRBV5-1
len: 16
CDR3nt: TGCGCCAGCAGCGGCGGACGGGTCGCAACCAATGAAAAACTGTTTTTT
CDR3aa: CASSGGRVATNEKLFF

j_gene: TRBJ2-1
abundance: few
d_gene: -
v_gene: TRBV27
len: 14
CDR3nt: TGTGCCAGCAGTTACCTCCCGACCCTCAATGAGCAGTTCTTC
CDR3aa: CASSYLPTLNEQFF

j_gene: TRBJ2-2
abundance: -
d_gene: -
v_gene: TRBV5-1
len: 16
CDR3nt: TGCGCCAGCAGTTGGGCAGGGAAATGTGGTACCGGGGAGCTGTTTTTT
CDR3aa: CASSWAGKCGTGELFF

j_gene: TRBJ1-2
abundance: -
d_gene: -
v_gene: TRBV4-2
len: 18
CDR3nt: TGTGCCAGCAGCCAAGGCCCTAATGGTCAGGGAGGTACCTATGGCTACACCTTC
CDR3aa: CASSQGPNGQGGTYGYTF

j_gene: TRBJ1-4
abundance: few
d_gene: -
v_gene: TRBV19
len: 14
CDR3nt: TGTGCCAGTAGTATAGATATGCCCCCTCGGCGGCTGTTTTTT
CDR3aa: CASSIDMPPRRLFF

j_gene: TRBJ2-2
abundance: few
d_gene: -
v_gene: TRBV5-1
len: 12
CDR3nt: TGCGCCAGCGGATTGGATACCGGGGAGCTGTTTTTT
CDR3aa: CASGLDTGELFF

j_gene: TRBJ1-2
abundance: -
d_gene: -
v_gene: TRBV19
len: 13
CDR3nt: TGTGCCAGTAGTATTGACGGCCTCTATGGCTACACCTTC
CDR3aa: CASSIDGLYGYTF

j_gene: TRBJ2-7
abundance: few
d_gene: -
v_gene: TRBV5-1
len: 15
CDR3nt: TGCGCCAGCAGCTTGGCCCAGGGAGAAGGCTACGAGCAGTACTTC
CDR3aa: CASSLAQGEGYEQYF

j_gene: TRBJ1-1
abundance: few
d_gene: -
v_gene: TRBV12-5
len: 13
CDR3nt: TGTGCTAGTGGTTTGGACACCAACACTGAAGCTTTCTTT
CDR3aa: CASGLDTNTEAFF

j_gene: TRBJ2-5
abundance: few
d_gene: TRBD1
v_gene: TRBV5-1
len: 15
CDR3nt: TGCGCCAGCACCTTAGGACAGGGGGTCGGAGAGACCCAGTACTTC
CDR3aa: CASTLGQGVGETQYF

j_gene: TRBJ2-1
abundance: -
d_gene: TRBD1
v_gene: TRBV30
len: 14
CDR3nt: TGTGCCTGGAACCGGGACAGGGTATGGAATGAGCAGTTCTTC
CDR3aa: CAWNRDRVWNEQFF

j_gene: TRBJ2-7
abundance: once
d_gene: -
v_gene: TRBV30
len: 13
CDR3nt: TGTGCCTGGAGTTACATGGCCGGTTACGAGCAGTACTTC
CDR3aa: CAWSYMAGYEQYF

j_gene: TRBJ2-3
abundance: -
d_gene: -
v_gene: TRBV28
len: 13
CDR3nt: TGTGCCAGCAGTGTGACAGTTTCAGATACGCAGTATTTT
CDR3aa: CASSVTVSDTQYF

j_gene: TRBJ2-5
abundance: -
d_gene: -
v_gene: TRBV29-1
len: 14
CDR3nt: TGCAGCTACCGACAGGGAGGACAAGGGGAGACCCAGTACTTC
CDR3aa: CSYRQGGQGETQYF

j_gene: TRBJ2-1
abundance: -
d_gene: TRBD1
v_gene: TRBV6-5
len: 15
CDR3nt: TGTGCCAGCAAGCATCGCCCAGGGGGCGTTGATGAGCAGTTCTTC
CDR3aa: CASKHRPGGVDEQFF

j_gene: TRBJ2-3
abundance: -
d_gene: TRBD2
v_gene: TRBV7-2
len: 17
CDR3nt: TGTGCCAGCAGCCACGGACTAGCGGGGGGCCTCGCAGATACGCAGTATTTT
CDR3aa: CASSHGLAGGLADTQYF

j_gene: TRBJ2-2
abundance: -
d_gene: -
v_gene: TRBV7-6
len: 11
CDR3nt: TGTGCCAGCAGCTTCGGTGGGGAGCTGTTTTTT
CDR3aa: CASSFGGELFF

j_gene: TRBJ2-4
abundance: -
d_gene: -
v_gene: TRBV2
len: 16
CDR3nt: TGTGCCAGCATAACGGCCTCGTGGGGAGCCAAAAACATTCAGTACTTC
CDR3aa: CASITASWGAKNIQYF